These 12 T cell receptor beta chains share one sample of origin, sequenced in a study of blood T cell repertoires in COVID-19. Repertoires were generated with immunoSEQ multiplex PCR, while TCRdb's copy carries only in-frame clones and drops some. The sample carries under 200,000 clones, about nine tenths recorded once. Specimen: peripheral blood. These TCRs come from a woman aged 70 to 79 with acute or convalescent COVID-19.

V is TRBV6-5 and J is TRBJ2-1, with 9 bases lining up with TRBD1. Unmatched junction bases numbered 6, after V lost 2 bases and J lost 4 bases. This CDR3 is built from 16 residues. Per germline, CDR1 MNHEY and CDR2 SVGAGI. The CDR3 DNA follows: TGTGCCAGCAGTTACCCGAAAGGACAGGGGTACAATGAGCAGTTCTTC. Translation: CASSYPKGQGYNEQFF.

The chain carries TRBV5-1 and TRBJ1-5; D is unresolved. CDR1 is SGHRS, CDR2 YFSETQ, per germline. V dropped 0 bases and J dropped 7 bases, with 8 bases sitting between them. This CDR3 is 13 amino acids long. This CDR3 reads CASSLDGEQPQHF. The DNA for the CDR3 is TGCGCCAGCAGCTTGGATGGGGAGCAGCCCCAGCATTTT. Combining the CDR3 with reference TRBV5-1 and TRBJ1-5 gives the whole variable domain KAGVTQTPRYLIKTRGQQVTLSCSPISGHRSVSWYQQTPGQGLQFLFEYFSETQRNKGNFPGRFSGRQFSNSRSEMNVSTLELGDSALYLCASSLDGEQPQHFGDGTRLSIL.

The chain couples TRBV5-1 to TRBJ2-1; D might be TRBD2 (5 bases). Trimming left V 1 base short and J 4 bases short, with 12 bases between. The CDR3 length is 15 residues. Germline loops: CDR1 SGHRS, CDR2 YFSETQ. CDR3 bases: TGCGCCAGCAGCTTGCTAAGCGGATCATACAATGAGCAGTTCTTC. Protein: CASSLLSGSYNEQFF.

This clone came up a few times. The chain couples TRBV6-1 to TRBJ1-5; 7 bases match TRBD1. Trimming cost V 1 base and J 4 bases; bases outside gene matches: 4. Germline CDR1 is MNHNS and CDR2 is SASEGT. CDR3 length equals 15 residues. CDR3: CASSEGTGPNQPQHF. In DNA, the CDR3 is TGTGCCAGCAGTGAAGGGACAGGCCCAAATCAGCCCCAGCATTTT.

The rearrangement links TRBV19 to TRBJ1-4; D not certain. Trimming removed 3 bases at V and 5 bases at J, with 10 bases between. The CDR3 totals 14 residues. Germline assignment: CDR1 LNHDA and CDR2 SQIVND (reference sequence). In nucleotides, the CDR3 is TGTGCCAGTAGTATGAGGCGGCAGAATGAAAAACTGTTTTTT. Translated: CASSMRRQNEKLFF. Full variable domain (rest looked up from reference TRBV19 and TRBJ1-4): DGGITQSPKYLFRKEGQNVTLSCEQNLNHDAMYWYRQDPGQGLRLIYYSQIVNDFQKGDIAEGYSVSREKKESFPLTVTSAQKNPTAFYLCASSMRRQNEKLFFGSGTQLSVL.

This clone was observed a single time. This chain joins TRBV7-9 and TRBJ2-1; D call uncertain. The V end was cut by 7 bases, the J end by 7 bases, with 11 bases between. The germline gives CDR1 SEHNR, CDR2 FQNEAQ (reference sequence). The CDR3 loop spans 12 amino acids. The CDR3 DNA sequence: TGTGCCAGCACCAATTCCGCGAATGAGCAGTTCTTC. It translates to CASTNSANEQFF.

The gene calls are TRBV5-6 and TRBJ1-2; a weak D match, TRBD1 (5 bases). This CDR3 has 13 amino acids. Germline V gives CDR1 SGHDT, CDR2 YYEEEE. Trimming removed 0 bases at V and 4 bases at J, with 7 bases between. For the CDR3, the DNA is TGTGCCAGCAGCTTGGCAGGGCCCTATGGCTACACCTTC. Its translation: CASSLAGPYGYTF.

The chain links TRBV5-1 to TRBJ2-2, with unresolved D. The germline CDR1 and CDR2 sequences are SGHRS and YFSETQ. V was pared by 4 bases and J by 6 bases, with 22 bases between. The length of the CDR3 is 17 residues. Here the CDR3 reads CASSADPGSPVAGELFF. CDR3 bases: TGCGCCAGCAGCGCGGATCCCGGGTCGCCTGTGGCCGGGGAGCTGTTTTTT.

The chain recombines TRBV5-1 with TRBJ2-5, with 8 bases aligning to TRBD1. This CDR3 is built from 15 residues. J gave up 4 bases and V 0 bases, and 5 bases lay outside the gene matches. Germline V gives CDR1 SGHRS, CDR2 YFSETQ. The DNA for the CDR3 is TGCGCCAGCAGCTTGGAGGGACAGGCGGGAGAGACCCAGTACTTC. This codes for CASSLEGQAGETQYF.

V is TRBV6-5 and J is TRBJ2-7, with 8 bases lining up with TRBD1. Germline-derived CDR1 and CDR2 are MNHEY and SVGAGI. V lost 4 bases and J lost 1; bases outside the gene matches: 6. This CDR3 is 15 amino acids long. In DNA, the CDR3 is TGTGCCAGCAGTTCCGGACAGGGAAGGTCCTACGAGCAGTACTTC. It yields the protein CASSSGQGRSYEQYF.

J is TRBJ1-2 and V is TRBV28; D unclear. The CDR3 consists of 12 residues. Germline V gives CDR1 MDHEN, CDR2 SYDVKM. Trimming stripped 5 bases from V and 5 bases from J, with 9 bases between. CDR3 bases: TGTGCCAGCAGTCCGAGAGATTATGGCTACACCTTC. The encoded protein is CASSPRDYGYTF.

CDR3 DNA: TGTGCCAGCAGTGAAGCGCTTACAGGGAGAGCTGAAGCTTTCTTT. Its protein is CASSEALTGRAEAFF. J is TRBJ1-1 and V is TRBV2; a weak D match, TRBD1 (6 bases). There are 15 residues in the CDR3. Germline CDR1 reads SNHLY; CDR2 reads FYNNEI. V gave up 0 bases and J gave up 6 bases, with 14 bases separating them.